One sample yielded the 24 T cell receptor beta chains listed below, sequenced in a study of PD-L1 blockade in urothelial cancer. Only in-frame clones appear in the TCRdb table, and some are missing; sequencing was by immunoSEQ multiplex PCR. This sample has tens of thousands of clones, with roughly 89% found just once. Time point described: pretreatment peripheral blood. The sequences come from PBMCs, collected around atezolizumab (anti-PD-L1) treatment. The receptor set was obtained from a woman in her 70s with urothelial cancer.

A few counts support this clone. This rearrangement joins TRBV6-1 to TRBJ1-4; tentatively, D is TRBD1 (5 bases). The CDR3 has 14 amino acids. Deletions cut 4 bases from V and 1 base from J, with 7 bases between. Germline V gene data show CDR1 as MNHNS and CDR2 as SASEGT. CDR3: CASSGQLTNEKLFF. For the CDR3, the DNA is TGTGCCAGCAGTGGACAGCTAACTAATGAAAAACTGTTTTTT.

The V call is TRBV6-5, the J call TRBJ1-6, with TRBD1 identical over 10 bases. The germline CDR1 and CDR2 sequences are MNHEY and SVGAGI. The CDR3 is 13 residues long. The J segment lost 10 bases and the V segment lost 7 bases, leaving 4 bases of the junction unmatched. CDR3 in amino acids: CASKDRGRSPLHF. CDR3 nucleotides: TGTGCCAGCAAGGACAGGGGGAGGTCACCCCTCCACTTT.

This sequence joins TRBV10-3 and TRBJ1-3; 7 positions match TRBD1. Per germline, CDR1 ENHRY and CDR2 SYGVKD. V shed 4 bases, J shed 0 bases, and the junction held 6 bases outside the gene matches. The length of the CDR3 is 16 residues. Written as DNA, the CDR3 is TGTGCCATCAGTGGCTCACAGGGGCTCTCTGGAAACACCATATATTTT. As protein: CAISGSQGLSGNTIYF.

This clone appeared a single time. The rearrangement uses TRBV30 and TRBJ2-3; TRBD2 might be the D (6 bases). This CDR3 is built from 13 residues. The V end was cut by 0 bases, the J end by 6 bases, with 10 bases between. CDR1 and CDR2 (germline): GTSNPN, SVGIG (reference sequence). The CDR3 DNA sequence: TGTGCCTGGAGTGTATCCCTAGCGGATACGCAGTATTTT. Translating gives CAWSVSLADTQYF. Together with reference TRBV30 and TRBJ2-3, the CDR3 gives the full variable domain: SQTIHQWPATLVQPVGSPLSLECTVEGTSNPNLYWYRQAAGRGLQLLFYSVGIGQISSEVPQNLSASRPQDRQFILSSKKLLLSDSGFYLCAWSVSLADTQYFGPGTRLTVL.

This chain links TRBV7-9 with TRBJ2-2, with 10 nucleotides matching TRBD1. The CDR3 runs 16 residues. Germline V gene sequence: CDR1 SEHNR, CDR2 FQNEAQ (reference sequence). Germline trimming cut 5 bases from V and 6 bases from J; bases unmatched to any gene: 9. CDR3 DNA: TGTGCCAGCAGCCCCCAGACAGGGGGCGCGCCCGGGGAGCTGTTTTTT. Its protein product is CASSPQTGGAPGELFF.

The CDR3 nucleotides read TGTGCCAGCAGCCCAGACAGGGGGGAAAAACTGTTTTTT. This gives the protein CASSPDRGEKLFF. This chain uses TRBV7-2 with TRBJ1-4; the match to TRBD1 covers 9 bases. With V trimmed by 5 bases and J by 8 bases, 3 bases remained unmatched. The CDR3 has 13 amino acids. CDR1 and CDR2 (germline): SGHTA, FQGNSA.

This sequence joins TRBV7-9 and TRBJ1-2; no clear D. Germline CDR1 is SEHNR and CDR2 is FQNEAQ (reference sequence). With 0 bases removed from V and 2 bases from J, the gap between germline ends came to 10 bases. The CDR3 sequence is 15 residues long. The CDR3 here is CASSLAGQTNYGYTF. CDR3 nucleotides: TGTGCCAGCAGCTTAGCGGGCCAAACCAACTATGGCTACACCTTC.

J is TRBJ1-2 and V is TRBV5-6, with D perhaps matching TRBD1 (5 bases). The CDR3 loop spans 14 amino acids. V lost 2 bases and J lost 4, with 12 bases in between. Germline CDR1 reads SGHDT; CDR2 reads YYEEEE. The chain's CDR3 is CASSFARTSYGYTF. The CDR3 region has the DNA TGTGCCAGCAGCTTCGCGCGGACAAGCTATGGCTACACCTTC.

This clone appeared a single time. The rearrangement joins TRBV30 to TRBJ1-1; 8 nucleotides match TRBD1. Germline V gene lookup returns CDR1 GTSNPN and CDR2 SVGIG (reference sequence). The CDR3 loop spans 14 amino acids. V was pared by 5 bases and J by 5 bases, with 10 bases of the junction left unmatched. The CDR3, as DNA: TGTGCCTGGGAAGACAGGGGATCTGCGACTGAAGCTTTCTTT. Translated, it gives CAWEDRGSATEAFF.

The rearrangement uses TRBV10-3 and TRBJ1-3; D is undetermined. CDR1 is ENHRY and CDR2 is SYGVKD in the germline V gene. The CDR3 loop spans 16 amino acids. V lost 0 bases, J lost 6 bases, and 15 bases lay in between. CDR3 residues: CAISESFTGLENTIYF. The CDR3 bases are TGTGCCATCAGTGAGTCGTTCACGGGATTAGAAAACACCATATATTTT.

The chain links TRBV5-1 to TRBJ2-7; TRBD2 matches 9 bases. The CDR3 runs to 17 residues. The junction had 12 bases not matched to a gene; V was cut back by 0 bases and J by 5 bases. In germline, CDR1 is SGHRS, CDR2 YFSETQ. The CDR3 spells CASSLDVSGGPGDEQYF. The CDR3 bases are TGCGCCAGCAGCTTGGACGTGAGCGGGGGGCCAGGGGACGAGCAGTACTTC.

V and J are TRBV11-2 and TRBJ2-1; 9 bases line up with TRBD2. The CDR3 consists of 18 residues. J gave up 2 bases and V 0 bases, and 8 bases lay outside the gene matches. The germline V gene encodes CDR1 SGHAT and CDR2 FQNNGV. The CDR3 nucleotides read TGTGCCAGCAGCTTAGATGCGGGAGGGCCTCGGACCTACAATGAGCAGTTCTTC. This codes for CASSLDAGGPRTYNEQFF.

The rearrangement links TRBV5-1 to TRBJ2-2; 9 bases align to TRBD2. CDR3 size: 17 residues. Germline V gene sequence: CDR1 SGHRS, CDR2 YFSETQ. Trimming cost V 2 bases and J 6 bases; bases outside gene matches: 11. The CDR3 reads CASSFGVAGALAGELFF. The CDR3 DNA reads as TGCGCCAGCAGCTTCGGAGTAGCGGGAGCTCTGGCCGGGGAGCTGTTTTTT.

The CDR3 is CALGGGAGFNYGYTF. CDR3 bases: TGTGCCCTAGGTGGAGGGGCAGGCTTCAACTATGGCTACACCTTC. The chain carries TRBV5-4 and TRBJ1-2; a possible D gene is TRBD1 (5 bases). The germline V gene has CDR1 SGHNT and CDR2 YYREEE (reference sequence). V lost 10 bases and J 2 bases, leaving 21 bases between the germline ends. The length of the CDR3 is 15 residues.

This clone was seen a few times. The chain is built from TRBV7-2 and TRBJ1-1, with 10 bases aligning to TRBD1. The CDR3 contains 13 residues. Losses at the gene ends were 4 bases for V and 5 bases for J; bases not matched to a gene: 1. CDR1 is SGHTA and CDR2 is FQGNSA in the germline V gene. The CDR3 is CASSWTGGTEAFF. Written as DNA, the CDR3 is TGTGCCAGCAGCTGGACAGGGGGAACTGAAGCTTTCTTT. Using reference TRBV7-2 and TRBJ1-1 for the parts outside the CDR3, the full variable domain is GAGVSQSPSNKVTEKGKDVELRCDPISGHTALYWYRQSLGQGLEFLIYFQGNSAPDKSGLPSDRFSAERTGGSVSTLTIQRTQQEDSAVYLCASSWTGGTEAFFGQGTRLTVV.

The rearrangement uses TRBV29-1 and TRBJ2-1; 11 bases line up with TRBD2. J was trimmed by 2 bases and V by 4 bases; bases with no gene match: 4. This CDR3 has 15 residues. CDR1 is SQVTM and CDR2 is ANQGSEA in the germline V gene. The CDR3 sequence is CSVVSGGGTYNEQFF. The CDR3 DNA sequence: TGCAGCGTTGTTAGCGGGGGGGGAACCTACAATGAGCAGTTCTTC.

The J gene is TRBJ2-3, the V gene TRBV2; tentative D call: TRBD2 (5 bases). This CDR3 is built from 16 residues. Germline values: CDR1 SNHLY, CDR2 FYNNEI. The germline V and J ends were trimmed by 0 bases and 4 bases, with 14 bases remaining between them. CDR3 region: CASSEATGFLPDTQYF. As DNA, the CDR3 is TGTGCCAGCAGTGAAGCCACGGGGTTTCTTCCAGATACGCAGTATTTT. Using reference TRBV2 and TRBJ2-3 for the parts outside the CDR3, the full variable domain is EPEVTQTPSHQVTQMGQEVILRCVPISNHLYFYWYRQILGQKVEFLVSFYNNEISEKSEIFDDQFSVERPDGSNFTLKIRSTKLEDSAMYFCASSEATGFLPDTQYFGPGTRLTVL.

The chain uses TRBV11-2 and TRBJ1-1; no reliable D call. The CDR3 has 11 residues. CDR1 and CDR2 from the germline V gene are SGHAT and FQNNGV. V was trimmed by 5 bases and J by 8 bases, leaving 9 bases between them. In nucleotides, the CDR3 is TGTGCCAGCAGCCGACTAATAGAAGCTTTCTTT. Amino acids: CASSRLIEAFF.

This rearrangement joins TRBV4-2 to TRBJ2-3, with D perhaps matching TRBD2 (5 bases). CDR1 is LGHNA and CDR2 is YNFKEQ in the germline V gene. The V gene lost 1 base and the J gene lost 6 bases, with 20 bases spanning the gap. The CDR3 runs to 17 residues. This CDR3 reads CASSQAASPETGDTQYF. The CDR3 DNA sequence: TGTGCCAGCAGCCAAGCGGCCAGCCCCGAGACGGGGGATACGCAGTATTTT.

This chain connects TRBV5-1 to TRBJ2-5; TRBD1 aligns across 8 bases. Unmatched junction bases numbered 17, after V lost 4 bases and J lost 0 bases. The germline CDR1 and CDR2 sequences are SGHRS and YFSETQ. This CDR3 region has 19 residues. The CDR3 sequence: CASSAGPGTGVLYQETQYF. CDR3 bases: TGCGCCAGCAGCGCCGGCCCCGGGACAGGAGTTTTATACCAAGAGACCCAGTACTTC.

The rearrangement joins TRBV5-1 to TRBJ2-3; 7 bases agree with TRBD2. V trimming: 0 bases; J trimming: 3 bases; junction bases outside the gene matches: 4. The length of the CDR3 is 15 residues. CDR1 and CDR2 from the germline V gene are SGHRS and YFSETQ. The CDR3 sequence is CASSLAGGGTDTQYF. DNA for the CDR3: TGCGCCAGCAGCTTGGCTGGGGGGGGGACAGATACGCAGTATTTT.

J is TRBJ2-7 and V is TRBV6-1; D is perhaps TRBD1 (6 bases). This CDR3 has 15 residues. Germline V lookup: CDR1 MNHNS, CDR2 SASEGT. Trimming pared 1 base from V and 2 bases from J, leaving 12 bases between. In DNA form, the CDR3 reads TGTGCCAGCAGTGAAGGGCAGGGGTTAACCTACGAGCAGTACTTC. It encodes CASSEGQGLTYEQYF.

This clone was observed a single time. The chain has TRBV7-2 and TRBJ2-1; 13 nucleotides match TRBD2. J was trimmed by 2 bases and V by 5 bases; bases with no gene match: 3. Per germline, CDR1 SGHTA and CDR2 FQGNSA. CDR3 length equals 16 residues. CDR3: CASSLGLAGAYNEQFF. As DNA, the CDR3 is TGTGCCAGCAGCCTCGGACTAGCGGGGGCCTACAATGAGCAGTTCTTC. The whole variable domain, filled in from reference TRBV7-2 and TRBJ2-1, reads GAGVSQSPSNKVTEKGKDVELRCDPISGHTALYWYRQSLGQGLEFLIYFQGNSAPDKSGLPSDRFSAERTGGSVSTLTIQRTQQEDSAVYLCASSLGLAGAYNEQFFGPGTRLTVL.

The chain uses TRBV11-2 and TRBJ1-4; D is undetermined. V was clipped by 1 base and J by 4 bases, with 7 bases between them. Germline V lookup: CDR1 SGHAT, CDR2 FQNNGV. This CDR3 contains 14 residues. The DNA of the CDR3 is TGTGCCAGCAGCTTAGCGGGGAATAATGAAAAACTGTTTTTT. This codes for CASSLAGNNEKLFF.